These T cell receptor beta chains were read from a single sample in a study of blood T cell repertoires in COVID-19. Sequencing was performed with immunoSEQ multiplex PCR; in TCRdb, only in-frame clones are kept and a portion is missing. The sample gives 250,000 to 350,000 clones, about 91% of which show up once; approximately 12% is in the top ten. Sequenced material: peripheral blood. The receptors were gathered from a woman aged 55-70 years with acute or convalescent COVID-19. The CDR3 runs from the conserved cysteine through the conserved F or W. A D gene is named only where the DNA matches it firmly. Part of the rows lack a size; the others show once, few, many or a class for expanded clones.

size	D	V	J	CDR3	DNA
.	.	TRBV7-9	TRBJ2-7	CASSLVTAQGRYEQYF	TGTGCCAGCAGCTTAGTTACTGCCCAGGGGAGATACGAGCAGTACTTC
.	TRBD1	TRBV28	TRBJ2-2	CASRGGQENTGELFF	TGTGCCAGCAGGGGGGGACAGGAGAACACCGGGGAGCTGTTTTTT
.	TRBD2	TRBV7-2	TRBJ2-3	CASSSGLASDTQYF	TGTGCCAGCAGTTCCGGACTAGCTTCAGATACGCAGTATTTT
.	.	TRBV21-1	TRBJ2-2	CASSKHSGRGTGELFF	TGTGCCAGCAGCAAACATAGCGGGAGAGGGACCGGGGAGCTGTTTTTT
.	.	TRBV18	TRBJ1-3	CASSPGSQGASGNTIYF	TGTGCCAGCTCACCAGGTAGTCAAGGGGCCTCTGGAAACACCATATATTTT
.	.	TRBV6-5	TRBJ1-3	CASSPGGLSGNTIYF	TGTGCCAGCAGCCCCGGCGGACTCTCTGGAAACACCATATATTTT
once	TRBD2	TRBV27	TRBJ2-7	CASSLYPGGPGEQYF	TGTGCCAGCAGTTTATATCCGGGAGGGCCCGGAGAGCAGTACTTC
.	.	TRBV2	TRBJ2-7	CASKFPNPGGYEQYF	TGTGCCAGCAAATTCCCGAACCCAGGAGGCTACGAGCAGTACTTC
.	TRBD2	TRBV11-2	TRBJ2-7	CASSFGLAGNSYEQYF	TGTGCCAGCAGCTTCGGCCTAGCGGGAAATTCCTACGAGCAGTACTTC
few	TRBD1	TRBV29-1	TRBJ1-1	CSVWDRDTEAFF	TGCAGCGTTTGGGACAGGGACACTGAAGCTTTCTTT
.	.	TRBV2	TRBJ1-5	CASSEGRGYSNQPQHF	TGTGCCAGCAGTGAGGGGCGTGGCTATAGCAATCAGCCCCAGCATTTT
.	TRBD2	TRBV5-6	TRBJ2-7	CASRGSGRAPYEQYF	TGTGCCAGCAGGGGTAGCGGGAGGGCCCCCTACGAGCAGTACTTC
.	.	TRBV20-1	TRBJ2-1	CSGKRNNEQFF	TGCAGTGGTAAGCGGAACAATGAGCAGTTCTTC
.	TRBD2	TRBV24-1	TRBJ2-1	CATSDSRRGAGGNEQFF	TGTGCCACCAGTGATTCCCGCCGGGGTGCGGGGGGGAATGAGCAGTTCTTC
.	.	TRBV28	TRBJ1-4	CASSMRPTNEKLFF	TGTGCCAGCAGCATGCGGCCAACTAATGAAAAACTGTTTTTT